What follows are 20 T cell receptor beta chains derived from one specimen sequenced in a study of graft-versus-host responses after intestinal transplantation. Method: immunoSEQ multiplex PCR; TCRdb's copy keeps in-frame clones and lacks some. The sample includes roughly 4,800 clones, 72% seen only once; the top ten take over 35%. The sample here was PBMCs, taken about 530 days after intestinal transplant. The receptor set was obtained from a human patient who received an intestinal transplant, so some T cells may come from the graft donor.

The chain uses TRBV11-3 and TRBJ2-4; possibly TRBD2 for D (5 bases). Germline CDR1 SGHNT, CDR2 YENEEA. V dropped 3 bases and J dropped 0 bases, with 15 bases sitting between them. There are 17 residues in the CDR3. This CDR3 is CASSLGSLTLAKNIQYF. The CDR3 DNA reads as TGTGCCAGCAGCTTGGGGAGTCTAACCCTAGCCAAAAACATTCAGTACTTC. The complete variable domain, with remaining parts taken from reference TRBV11-3 and TRBJ2-4, reads EAGVVQSPRYKIIEKKQPVAFWCNPISGHNTLYWYLQNLGQGPELLIRYENEEAVDDSQLPKDRFSAERLKGVDSTLKIQPAELGDSAVYLCASSLGSLTLAKNIQYFGAGTRLSVL.

The V call is TRBV11-2, the J call TRBJ1-2; 7 nucleotides line up with TRBD1. The V segment lost 1 base and the J segment 5 bases; nucleotides outside the gene matches: 1. The CDR3 is 13 amino acids. Per germline, CDR1 SGHAT and CDR2 FQNNGV. CDR3 DNA: TGTGCCAGCAGCTTAGGACAGGGTTATGGCTACACCTTC. It is translated as CASSLGQGYGYTF. The full variable domain, rest sourced from reference TRBV11-2 and TRBJ1-2, is EAGVAQSPRYKIIEKRQSVAFWCNPISGHATLYWYQQILGQGPKLLIQFQNNGVVDDSQLPKDRFSAERLKGVDSTLKIQPAKLEDSAVYLCASSLGQGYGYTFGSGTRLTVV.

The genes are TRBV6-4 and TRBJ2-2, with 7 bases aligning to TRBD2. The germline V gene has CDR1 MRHNA and CDR2 SNTAGT. There are 15 residues in the CDR3. Trimming cost V 3 bases and J 5 bases; bases outside gene matches: 6. The CDR3 loop reads CASSEWGTNTGELFF. CDR3 in DNA: TGTGCCAGCAGTGAATGGGGGACTAATACCGGGGAGCTGTTTTTT.

DNA for the CDR3: TGCGCCAGCAGCAGAACGACTAGTGAGCAGTTCTTC. Its translation: CASSRTTSEQFF. The chain employs TRBV5-1 and TRBJ2-1; maybe TRBD2 (6 bases). The germline V gene encodes CDR1 SGHRS and CDR2 YFSETQ. The CDR3 sequence is 12 residues long. V gave up 4 bases and J gave up 9 bases, with 11 bases separating them.

This sequence joins TRBV5-6 and TRBJ2-7, with D perhaps matching TRBD2 (6 bases). Trimming cost V 4 bases and J 6 bases, with 20 bases left between them. The germline gives CDR1 SGHDT, CDR2 YYEEEE. This CDR3 contains 15 residues. CDR3 nucleotide sequence: TGTGCCAGCAGCACCGGGGCGGGGTGGCTTTCCGAGCAGTACTTC. It codes for CASSTGAGWLSEQYF.

The chain employs TRBV4-3 and TRBJ1-5, with TRBD1 matching over 9 bases. The CDR3 has 20 amino acids. CDR1 LGHNA and CDR2 YSLEER come from the germline V gene. Trimming removed 0 bases from V and 0 bases from J; junction bases left unmatched: 12. CDR3 nucleotides: TGCGCCAGCAGCCAAGAACGAGGGACAGGGATTCGGTATAGCAATCAGCCCCAGCATTTT. It translates to CASSQERGTGIRYSNQPQHF.

This clone was picked up one time. The gene calls are TRBV6-6 and TRBJ1-6; the match to TRBD1 covers 11 bases. Germline V gene lookup returns CDR1 MNHNY and CDR2 SVGAGI (reference sequence). CDR3 size: 15 residues. The V gene end was trimmed by 2 bases and the J gene end by 8 bases; junction bases not matched to a gene: 2. In DNA form, the CDR3 reads TGTGCCAGCAGTTACGGACAGGGGGCCTATTCACCCCTCCACTTT. This sequence encodes CASSYGQGAYSPLHF.

This sequence joins TRBV4-2 and TRBJ1-1; D not resolved. The CDR3 loop spans 14 amino acids. Looked up from germline, CDR1 is LGHNA and CDR2 is YNFKEQ. V was cut by 3 bases and J by 3 bases, with 11 bases left in between. The CDR3 here is CASSHPGRDTEAFF. CDR3 DNA sequence: TGTGCCAGCAGCCACCCTGGGAGGGACACTGAAGCTTTCTTT.

V and J are TRBV6-5 and TRBJ2-7; D call uncertain. V shed 2 bases and J shed 2 bases, with 10 bases lying between them. The germline gives CDR1 MNHEY, CDR2 SVGAGI. The CDR3 runs 14 residues. CDR3 in amino acids: CASSYQHSAYEQYF. CDR3 bases: TGTGCCAGCAGTTACCAACACAGCGCCTACGAGCAGTACTTC.

This rearrangement joins TRBV6-6 to TRBJ2-7, with 8 bases identical to TRBD1. Trimming at V came to 2 bases and at J to 4 bases, leaving 4 bases not matched to a gene. The CDR3 is made up of 14 amino acids. Germline loops: CDR1 MNHNY, CDR2 SVGAGI (reference sequence). The CDR3 DNA follows: TGTGCCAGCAGTTACCGGGGACAGGAGTACGAGCAGTACTTC. Protein: CASSYRGQEYEQYF.

The chain is built from TRBV7-8 and TRBJ2-3; the match to TRBD2 covers 8 bases. Looked up from germline, CDR1 is SGHVS and CDR2 is FQNEAQ. This CDR3 is built from 15 residues. V dropped 2 bases and J dropped 7; count of bases not matched to a gene: 8. As DNA, the CDR3 is TGTGCCAGCAGCTTAATTGGACTAGCAGCTAATACGCAGTATTTT. Protein product: CASSLIGLAANTQYF.

This sequence joins TRBV11-2 and TRBJ2-5, with 7 bases that match TRBD2. CDR3 length: 16 residues. Germline trimming cut 1 base from V and 2 bases from J; bases unmatched to any gene: 7. Germline CDR1 is SGHAT and CDR2 is FQNNGV. The CDR3 DNA reads as TGTGCCAGCAGCTTAGGGGGAGGGCGGGCGCAAGAGACCCAGTACTTC. Translating it yields CASSLGGGRAQETQYF.

V and J are TRBV13 and TRBJ2-1; the match to TRBD2 covers 10 bases. From germline, CDR1 is PRHDT and CDR2 FYEKMQ (reference sequence). CDR3 length equals 15 residues. V gave up 4 bases and J gave up 2 bases; unmatched junction bases: 2. Here the CDR3 reads CASSSLAGAYNEQFF. The DNA of the CDR3 is TGTGCCAGCAGCTCGCTAGCGGGGGCCTACAATGAGCAGTTCTTC.

The genes are TRBV7-9 and TRBJ2-1; TRBD1 agrees at 9 bases. CDR1 SEHNR and CDR2 FQNEAQ come from the germline V gene (reference sequence). The CDR3 has 15 residues. V dropped 5 bases and J dropped 1; count of bases not matched to a gene: 3. CDR3 in amino acids: CASSVGTGSYNEQFF. CDR3 in DNA: TGTGCCAGCAGCGTTGGGACAGGGTCCTACAATGAGCAGTTCTTC.

V gene TRBV7-6 combines with J gene TRBJ2-7; D is perhaps TRBD1 (5 bases). The CDR3 is made up of 14 amino acids. Germline values: CDR1 SGHVS, CDR2 FNYEAQ. The germline V and J ends were trimmed by 4 bases and 4 bases, with 14 bases remaining between them. This chain's CDR3 is CASSSGAGRYEQYF. CDR3 in DNA: TGTGCCAGCAGCTCTGGGGCAGGGCGGTACGAGCAGTACTTC.

By sample fraction, this clone is hyperexpanded (1% or more). This specimen includes other DNA sequences encoding the same CDR3. J is TRBJ2-7 and V is TRBV5-5; a weak D match, TRBD1 (5 bases). The CDR3 has 14 amino acids. The V gene lost 2 bases and the J gene lost 4 bases, with 13 bases spanning the gap. The germline V gene encodes CDR1 SGHKS and CDR2 YYEKEE (reference sequence). This CDR3 is CASSLRGADYEQYF. The DNA of the CDR3 is TGTGCCAGCAGCTTAAGGGGCGCGGATTACGAGCAGTACTTC.

In this sample, this clone turned up a few times. This rearrangement joins TRBV6-1 to TRBJ2-5, with 9 bases aligning to TRBD2. The CDR3 consists of 15 residues. The J segment lost 4 bases and the V segment lost 3 bases, leaving 6 bases of the junction unmatched. CDR1 and CDR2 from the germline V gene are MNHNS and SASEGT. In DNA, the CDR3 is TGTGCCAGCAGTGACGGTGCGGGGGGGCCAGAGACCCAGTACTTC. This gives the protein CASSDGAGGPETQYF.

With regard to this clone: Being one base from a much bigger clone, this may be a read error. The chain couples TRBV4-3 to TRBJ1-1; 9 nucleotides match TRBD1. The CDR3 is 16 amino acids. V trimming: 4 bases; J trimming: 5 bases; junction bases outside the gene matches: 11. Per the germline V gene, CDR1 is LGHNA and CDR2 is YSLEER. The CDR3 sequence: CASSLGTGYTSTEAFF. The DNA for the CDR3 is TGCGCCAGCAGCCTAGGGACAGGGTACACCTCGACTGAAGCTTTCTTT.

This clone was recorded a few times. Other DNA sequences within the sample encode an identical CDR3. The rearrangement joins TRBV12-2 to TRBJ2-5; the table's D call TRBD2 went unverified against the DNA. TRBV12-2 is labeled a pseudogene. The CDR3 has 10 amino acids. The CDR3 nucleotides are TGTGCCAGCAGCGGAGAGACCCAGTACTTC. Protein sequence: CASSGETQYF.

V and J are TRBV29-1 and TRBJ2-3; a weak D match, TRBD1 (6 bases). Trimming stripped 7 bases from V and 4 bases from J, with 18 bases between. This CDR3 region has 14 residues. The germline V gene encodes CDR1 SQVTM and CDR2 ANQGSEA. For the CDR3, the DNA is TGCAGCGCAAGGGGTAACAGGGAATCAGATACGCAGTATTTT. Translated, it gives CSARGNRESDTQYF.